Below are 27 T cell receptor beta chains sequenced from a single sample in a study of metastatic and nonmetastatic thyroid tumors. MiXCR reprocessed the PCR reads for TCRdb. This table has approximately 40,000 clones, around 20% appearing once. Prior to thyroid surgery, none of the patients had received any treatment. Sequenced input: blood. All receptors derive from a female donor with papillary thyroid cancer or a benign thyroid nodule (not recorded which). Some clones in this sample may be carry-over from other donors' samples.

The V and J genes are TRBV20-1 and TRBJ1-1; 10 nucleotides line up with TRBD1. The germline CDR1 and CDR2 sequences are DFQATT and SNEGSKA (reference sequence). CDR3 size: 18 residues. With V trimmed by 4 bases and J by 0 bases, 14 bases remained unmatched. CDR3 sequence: CSANFLGDRGFMNTEAFF. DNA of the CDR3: TGCAGTGCTAATTTTTTAGGGGACAGGGGATTTATGAACACTGAAGCTTTCTTT.

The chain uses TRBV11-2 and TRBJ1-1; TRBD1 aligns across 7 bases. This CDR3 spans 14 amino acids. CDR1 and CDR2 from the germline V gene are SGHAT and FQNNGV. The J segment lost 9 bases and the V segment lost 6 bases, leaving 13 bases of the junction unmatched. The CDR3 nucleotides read TGTGCCAGCAGTCCGGGACAGCGGAGGAACAAAGCTTTCTTT. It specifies CASSPGQRRNKAFF.

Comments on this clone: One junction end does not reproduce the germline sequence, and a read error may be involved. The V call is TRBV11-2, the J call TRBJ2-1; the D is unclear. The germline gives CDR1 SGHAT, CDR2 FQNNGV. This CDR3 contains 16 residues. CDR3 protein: CASSPPYVEKRNEHFF. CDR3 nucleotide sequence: TGTGCCAGCAGCCCTCCCTATGTCGAGAAGCGAAATGAGCATTTCTTC.

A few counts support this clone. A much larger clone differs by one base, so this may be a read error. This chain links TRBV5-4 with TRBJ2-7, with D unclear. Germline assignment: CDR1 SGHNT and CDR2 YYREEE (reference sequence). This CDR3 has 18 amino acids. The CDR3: CAISLVAWSILSSYEQYF. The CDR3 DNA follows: TGTGCCATCAGCTTGGTCGCGTGGAGTATTCTAAGCTCCTACGAGCAGTACTTC.

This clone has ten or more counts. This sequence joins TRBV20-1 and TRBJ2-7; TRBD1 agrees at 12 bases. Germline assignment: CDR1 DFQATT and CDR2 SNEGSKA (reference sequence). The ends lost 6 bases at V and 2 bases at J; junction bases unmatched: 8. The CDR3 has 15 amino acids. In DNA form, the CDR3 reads TGCAGTGCGCCTCCCGGGACAGGGGGCGCCTACGAGCAGTACTTC. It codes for CSAPPGTGGAYEQYF.

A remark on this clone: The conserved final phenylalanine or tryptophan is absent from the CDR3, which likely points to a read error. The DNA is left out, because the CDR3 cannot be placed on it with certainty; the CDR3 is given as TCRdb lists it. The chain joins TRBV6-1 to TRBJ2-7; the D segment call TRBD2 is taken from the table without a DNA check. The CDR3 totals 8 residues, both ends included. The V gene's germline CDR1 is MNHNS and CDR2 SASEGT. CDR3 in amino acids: CASSEVAG.

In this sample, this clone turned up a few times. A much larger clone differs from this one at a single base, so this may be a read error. The CDR3: CATSRDSPSYYNEQFF. The DNA of the CDR3 is TGTGCCACCAGCAGAGATAGCCCGAGCTACTACAATGAGCAGTTCTTC. The V and J genes are TRBV15 and TRBJ2-1; no reliable D call. Germline assignment: CDR1 LNHNV and CDR2 YYDKDF (reference sequence). V dropped 0 bases and J dropped 3 bases, with 12 bases sitting between them. This CDR3 has 16 residues.

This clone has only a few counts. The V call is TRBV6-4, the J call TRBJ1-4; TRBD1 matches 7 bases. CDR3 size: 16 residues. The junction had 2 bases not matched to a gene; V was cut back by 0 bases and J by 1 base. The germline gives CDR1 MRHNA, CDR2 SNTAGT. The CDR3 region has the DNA TGTGCCAGCAGTGACTCGGGGACAGAAACTAATGAAAAACTGTTTTTT. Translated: CASSDSGTETNEKLFF.

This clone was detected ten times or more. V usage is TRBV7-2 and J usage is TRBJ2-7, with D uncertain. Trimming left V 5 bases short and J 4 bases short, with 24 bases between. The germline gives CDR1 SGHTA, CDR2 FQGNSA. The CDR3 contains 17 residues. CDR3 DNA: TGTGCCAGCAGCCCCGACGAGTTTCGAAGGCCGATTTACGAGCAGTACTTC. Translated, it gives CASSPDEFRRPIYEQYF.

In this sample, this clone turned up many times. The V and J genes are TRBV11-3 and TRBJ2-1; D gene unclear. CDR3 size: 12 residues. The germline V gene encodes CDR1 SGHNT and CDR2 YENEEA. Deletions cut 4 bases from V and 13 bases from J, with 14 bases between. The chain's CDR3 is CASSSLEPYQFF. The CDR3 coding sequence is TGTGCCAGCAGCTCTTTGGAACCCTATCAGTTCTTC.

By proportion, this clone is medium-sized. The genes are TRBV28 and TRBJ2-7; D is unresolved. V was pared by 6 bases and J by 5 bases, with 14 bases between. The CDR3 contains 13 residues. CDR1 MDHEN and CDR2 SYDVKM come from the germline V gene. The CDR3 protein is CASRTIRHHEQYF. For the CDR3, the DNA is TGTGCCAGCAGAACTATCCGGCACCACGAGCAGTACTTC.

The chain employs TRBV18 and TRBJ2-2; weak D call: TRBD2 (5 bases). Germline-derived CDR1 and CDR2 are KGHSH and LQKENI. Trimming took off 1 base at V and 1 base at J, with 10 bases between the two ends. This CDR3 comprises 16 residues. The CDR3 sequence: CASSPLAGLNTGELFF. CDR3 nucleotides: TGTGCCAGCTCACCACTCGCGGGTTTGAACACCGGGGAGCTGTTTTTT.

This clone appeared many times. CDR3 region: CASSLAPIGQETQYF. In DNA, the CDR3 is TGTGCCAGCAGCTTAGCCCCTATAGGGCAAGAGACCCAGTACTTC. The chain combines TRBV7-9 with TRBJ2-5; D gene ambiguous. Germline V lookup: CDR1 SEHNR, CDR2 FQNEAQ (reference sequence). V lost 0 bases and J lost 2, with 10 bases in between. The CDR3 extends over 15 amino acids.

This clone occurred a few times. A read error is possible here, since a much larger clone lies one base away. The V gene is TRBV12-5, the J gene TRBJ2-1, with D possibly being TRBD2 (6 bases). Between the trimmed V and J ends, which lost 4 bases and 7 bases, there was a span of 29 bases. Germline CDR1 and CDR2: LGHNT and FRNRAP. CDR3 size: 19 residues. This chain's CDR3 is CASGSLVGGGEVTPNEQFF. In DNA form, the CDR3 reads TGTGCTAGTGGTTCCCTGGTTGGTGGCGGGGAGGTAACCCCGAATGAGCAGTTCTTC.

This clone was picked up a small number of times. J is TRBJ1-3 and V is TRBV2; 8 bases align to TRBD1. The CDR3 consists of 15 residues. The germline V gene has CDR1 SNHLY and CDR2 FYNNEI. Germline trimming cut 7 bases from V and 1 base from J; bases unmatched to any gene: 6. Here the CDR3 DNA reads TGTGCCAGCATCGACCGGGACAGGTCTGGAAACACCATATATTTT. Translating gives CASIDRDRSGNTIYF.

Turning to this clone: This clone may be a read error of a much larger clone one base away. The CDR3 coding sequence is TGCAGTGGGCGGGGATCTCAAGAGACCCAGTACTTC. Translating it yields CSGRGSQETQYF. The chain carries TRBV20-1 and TRBJ2-5; maybe TRBD2 (6 bases). The CDR3 runs to 12 residues. V was clipped by 7 bases and J by 2 bases, with 11 bases between them. Germline V CDR1 and CDR2: DFQATT, SNEGSKA (reference sequence).

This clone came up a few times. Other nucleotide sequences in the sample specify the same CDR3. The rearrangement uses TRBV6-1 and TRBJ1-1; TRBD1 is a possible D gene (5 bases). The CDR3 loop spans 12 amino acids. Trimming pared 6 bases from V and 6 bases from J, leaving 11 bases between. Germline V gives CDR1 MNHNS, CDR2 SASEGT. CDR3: CASRGVRAEAFF. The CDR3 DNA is TGTGCCAGCAGAGGGGTGCGTGCTGAAGCTTTCTTT.

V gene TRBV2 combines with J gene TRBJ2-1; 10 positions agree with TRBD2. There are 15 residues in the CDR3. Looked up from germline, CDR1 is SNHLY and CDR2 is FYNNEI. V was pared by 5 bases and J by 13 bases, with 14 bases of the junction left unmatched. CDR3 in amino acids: CASSPRTSGDTDQFF. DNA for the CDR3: TGTGCCAGCAGTCCCAGGACTAGCGGAGACACTGATCAGTTCTTC.

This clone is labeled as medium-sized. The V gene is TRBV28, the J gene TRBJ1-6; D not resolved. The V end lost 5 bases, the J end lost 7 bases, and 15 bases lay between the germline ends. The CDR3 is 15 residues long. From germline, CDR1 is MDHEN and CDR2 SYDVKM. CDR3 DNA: TGTGCCAGCAGTGGAGGTCACCGCTGGAATTCACCCCTCCACTTT. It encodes CASSGGHRWNSPLHF.

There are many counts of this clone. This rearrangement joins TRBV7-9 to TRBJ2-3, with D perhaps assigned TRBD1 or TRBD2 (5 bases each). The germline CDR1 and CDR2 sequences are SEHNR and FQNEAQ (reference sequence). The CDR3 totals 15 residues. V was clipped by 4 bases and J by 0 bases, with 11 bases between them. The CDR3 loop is CASSYEGPSTDTQYF. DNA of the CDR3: TGTGCCAGCAGCTATGAGGGGCCAAGCACAGATACGCAGTATTTT. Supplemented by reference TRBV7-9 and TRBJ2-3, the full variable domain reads DTGVSQNPRHKITKRGQNVTFRCDPISEHNRLYWYRQTLGQGPEFLTYFQNEAQLEKSRLLSDRFSAERPKGSFSTLEIQRTEQGDSAMYLCASSYEGPSTDTQYFGPGTRLTVL.

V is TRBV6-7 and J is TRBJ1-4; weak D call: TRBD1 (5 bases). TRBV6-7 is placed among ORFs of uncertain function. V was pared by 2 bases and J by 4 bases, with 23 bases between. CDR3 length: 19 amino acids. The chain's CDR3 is CASSYPPPRQGVVNEKLFF. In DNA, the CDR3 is TGTGCCAGCAGTTACCCCCCACCCCGCCAAGGGGTGGTTAATGAAAAACTGTTTTTT.

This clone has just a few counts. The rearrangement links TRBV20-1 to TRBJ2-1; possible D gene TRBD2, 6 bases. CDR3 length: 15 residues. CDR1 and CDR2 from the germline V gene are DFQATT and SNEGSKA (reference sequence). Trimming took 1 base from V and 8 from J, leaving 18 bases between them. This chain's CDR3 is CSARVVADPGDEQFF. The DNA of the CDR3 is TGCAGTGCTAGAGTAGTAGCGGACCCGGGGGATGAGCAGTTCTTC.

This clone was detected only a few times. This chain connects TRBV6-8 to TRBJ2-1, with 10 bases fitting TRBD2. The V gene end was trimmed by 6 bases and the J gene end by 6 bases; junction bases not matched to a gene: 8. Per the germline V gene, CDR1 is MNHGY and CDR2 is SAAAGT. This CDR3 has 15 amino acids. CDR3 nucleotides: TGTGCCAGCAGGCCACCTAGCGGGAGACCCAATGAGCAGTTCTTC. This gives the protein CASRPPSGRPNEQFF.

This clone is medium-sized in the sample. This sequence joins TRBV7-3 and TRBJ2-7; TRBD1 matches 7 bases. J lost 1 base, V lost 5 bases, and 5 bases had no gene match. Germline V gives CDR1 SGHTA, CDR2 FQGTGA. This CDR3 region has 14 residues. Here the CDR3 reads CASSRQGASYEQYF. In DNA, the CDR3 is TGTGCCAGCAGCCGACAGGGAGCTTCCTACGAGCAGTACTTC.

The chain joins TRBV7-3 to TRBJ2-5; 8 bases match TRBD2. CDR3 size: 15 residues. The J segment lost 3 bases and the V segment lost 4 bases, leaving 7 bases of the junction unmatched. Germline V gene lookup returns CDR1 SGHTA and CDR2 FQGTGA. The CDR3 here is CASSSMGLDEETQYF. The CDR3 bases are TGTGCCAGCAGCTCGATGGGACTAGATGAAGAGACCCAGTACTTC.

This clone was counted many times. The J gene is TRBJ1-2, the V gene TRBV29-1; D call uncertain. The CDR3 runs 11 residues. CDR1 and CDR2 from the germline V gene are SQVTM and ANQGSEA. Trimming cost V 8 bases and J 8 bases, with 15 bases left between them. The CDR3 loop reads CSPGSDGGYTF. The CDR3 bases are TGCAGCCCCGGCTCGGATGGAGGCTACACCTTC.

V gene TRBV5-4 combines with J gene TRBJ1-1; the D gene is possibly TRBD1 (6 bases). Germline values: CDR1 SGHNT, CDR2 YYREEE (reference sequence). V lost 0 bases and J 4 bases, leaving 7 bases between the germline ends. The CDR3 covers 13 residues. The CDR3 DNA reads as TGTGCCAGCAGCTTGGACAGGGCCACTGAAGCTTTCTTT. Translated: CASSLDRATEAFF.